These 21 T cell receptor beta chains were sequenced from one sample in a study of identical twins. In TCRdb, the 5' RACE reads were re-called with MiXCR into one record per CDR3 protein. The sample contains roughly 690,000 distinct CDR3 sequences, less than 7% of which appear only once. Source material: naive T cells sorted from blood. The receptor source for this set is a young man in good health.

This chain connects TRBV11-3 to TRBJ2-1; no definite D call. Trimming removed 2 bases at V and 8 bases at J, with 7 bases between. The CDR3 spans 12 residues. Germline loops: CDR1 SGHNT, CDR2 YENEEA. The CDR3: CASSLYPYEQFF. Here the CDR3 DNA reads TGTGCCAGCAGCTTATATCCATATGAGCAGTTCTTC.

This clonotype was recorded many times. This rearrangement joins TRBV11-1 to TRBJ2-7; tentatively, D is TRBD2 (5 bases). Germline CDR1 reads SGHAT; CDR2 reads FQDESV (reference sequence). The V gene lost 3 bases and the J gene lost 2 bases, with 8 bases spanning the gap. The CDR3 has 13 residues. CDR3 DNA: TGTGCCAGCAGCTTGGGTAGCGCCTACGAGCAGTACGTC. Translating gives CASSLGSAYEQYV.

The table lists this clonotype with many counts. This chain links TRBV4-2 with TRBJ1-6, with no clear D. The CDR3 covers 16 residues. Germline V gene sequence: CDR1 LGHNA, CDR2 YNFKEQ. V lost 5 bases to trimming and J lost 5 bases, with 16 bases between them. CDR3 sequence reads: CASSVLGQDNNSPLHF. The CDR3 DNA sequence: TGTGCCAGCAGCGTCCTAGGGCAGGATAATAATTCACCCCTCCACTTT.

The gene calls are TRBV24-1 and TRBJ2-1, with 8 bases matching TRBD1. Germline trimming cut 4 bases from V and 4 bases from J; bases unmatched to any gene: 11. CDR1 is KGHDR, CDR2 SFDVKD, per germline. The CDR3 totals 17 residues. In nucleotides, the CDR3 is TGTGCCACCAGTGACTCGACCTCTACAGGGGGGTACAATGAGCAGTTCTTC. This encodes CATSDSTSTGGYNEQFF.

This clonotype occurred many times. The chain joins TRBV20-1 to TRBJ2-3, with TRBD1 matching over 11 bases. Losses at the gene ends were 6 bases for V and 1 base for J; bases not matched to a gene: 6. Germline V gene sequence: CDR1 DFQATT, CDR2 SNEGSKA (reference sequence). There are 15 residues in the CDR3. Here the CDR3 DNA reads TGCAGTGCAGGGAGGACAGGGGGCGGCACAGATACGCAGTATTTT. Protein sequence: CSAGRTGGGTDTQYF.

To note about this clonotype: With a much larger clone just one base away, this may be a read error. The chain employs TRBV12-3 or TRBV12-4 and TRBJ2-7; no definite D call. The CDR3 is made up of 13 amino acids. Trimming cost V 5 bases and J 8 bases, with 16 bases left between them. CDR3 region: CASSPARSIQQYF. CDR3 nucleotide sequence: TGTGCCAGCAGTCCCGCGCGTTCTATCCAGCAGTACTTC.

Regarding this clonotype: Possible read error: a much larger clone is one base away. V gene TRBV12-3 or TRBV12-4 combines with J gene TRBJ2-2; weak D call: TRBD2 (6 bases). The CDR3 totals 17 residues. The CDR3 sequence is CASSSPGHTMSGGELLF. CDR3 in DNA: TGTGCCAGCAGTTCCCCAGGGCATACCATGAGCGGCGGGGAGCTGCTTTTT.

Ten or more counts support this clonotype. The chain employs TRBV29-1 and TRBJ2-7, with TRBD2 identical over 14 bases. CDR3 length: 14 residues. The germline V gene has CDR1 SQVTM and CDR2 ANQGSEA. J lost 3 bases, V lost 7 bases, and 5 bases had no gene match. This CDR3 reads CSALGLAGGYEQYF. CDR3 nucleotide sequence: TGCAGCGCCCTAGGACTAGCGGGAGGCTACGAGCAGTACTTC.

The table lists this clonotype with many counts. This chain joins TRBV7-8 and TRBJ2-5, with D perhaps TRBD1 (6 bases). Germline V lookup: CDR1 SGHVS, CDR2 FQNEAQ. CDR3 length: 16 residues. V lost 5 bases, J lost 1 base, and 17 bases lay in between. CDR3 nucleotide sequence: TGTGCCAGCAGCCCGATAAGCACAGGGTTCCAAGAGACCCAGTACTTC. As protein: CASSPISTGFQETQYF.

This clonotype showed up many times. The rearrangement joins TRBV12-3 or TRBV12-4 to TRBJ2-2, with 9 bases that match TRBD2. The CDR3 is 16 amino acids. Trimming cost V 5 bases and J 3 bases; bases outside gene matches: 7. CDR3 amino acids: CASSVGLARDTGELFF. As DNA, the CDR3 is TGTGCCAGCAGTGTCGGACTAGCGCGGGACACCGGGGAGCTGTTTTTT.

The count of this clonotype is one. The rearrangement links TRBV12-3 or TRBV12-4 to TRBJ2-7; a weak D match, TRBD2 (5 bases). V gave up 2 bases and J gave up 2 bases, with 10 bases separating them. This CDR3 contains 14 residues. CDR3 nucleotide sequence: TGTGCCAGCAGTTTAAGCGGCAGGACCTACGAGCAGTACGTC. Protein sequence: CASSLSGRTYEQYV.

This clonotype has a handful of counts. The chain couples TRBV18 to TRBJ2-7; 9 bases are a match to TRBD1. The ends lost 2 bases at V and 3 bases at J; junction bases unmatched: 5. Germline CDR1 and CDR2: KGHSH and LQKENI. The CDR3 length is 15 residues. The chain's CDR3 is CASSPTRDRVYEQYF. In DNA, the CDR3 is TGTGCCAGCTCACCAACCCGGGACAGGGTCTACGAGCAGTACTTC.

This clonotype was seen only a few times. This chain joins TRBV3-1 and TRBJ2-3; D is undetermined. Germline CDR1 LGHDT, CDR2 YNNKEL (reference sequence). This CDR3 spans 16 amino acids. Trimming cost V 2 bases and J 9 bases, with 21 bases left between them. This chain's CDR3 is CASSQRSGRRGETQYF. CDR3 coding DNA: TGTGCCAGCAGCCAAAGGTCCGGCCGCCGTGGAGAGACGCAGTATTTT.

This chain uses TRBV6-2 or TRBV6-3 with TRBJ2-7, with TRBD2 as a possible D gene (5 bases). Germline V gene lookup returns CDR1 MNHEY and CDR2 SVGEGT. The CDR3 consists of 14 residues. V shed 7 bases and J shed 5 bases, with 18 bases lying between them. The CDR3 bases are TGTGCCAGCACTTCCAGAGGGATGGGGAACGAGCAGTACGTC. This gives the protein CASTSRGMGNEQYV.

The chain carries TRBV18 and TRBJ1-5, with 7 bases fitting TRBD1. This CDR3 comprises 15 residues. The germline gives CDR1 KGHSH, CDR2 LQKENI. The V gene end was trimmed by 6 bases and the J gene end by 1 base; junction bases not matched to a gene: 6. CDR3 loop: CASSSQGESNQPQHF. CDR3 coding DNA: TGTGCCAGCTCCTCTCAGGGGGAAAGCAATCAGCCCCAGCATTTT.

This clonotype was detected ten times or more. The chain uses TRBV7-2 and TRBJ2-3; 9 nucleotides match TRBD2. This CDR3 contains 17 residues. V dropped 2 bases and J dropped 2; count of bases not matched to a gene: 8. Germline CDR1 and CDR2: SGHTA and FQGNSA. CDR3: CASSLWGSGGNTDTQYF. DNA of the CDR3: TGTGCCAGCAGCTTATGGGGTAGCGGGGGAAACACAGATACGCAGTATTTT.

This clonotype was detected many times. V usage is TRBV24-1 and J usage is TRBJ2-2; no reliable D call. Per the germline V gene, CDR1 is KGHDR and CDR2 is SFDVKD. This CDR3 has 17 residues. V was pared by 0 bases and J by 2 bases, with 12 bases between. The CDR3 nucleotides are TGTGCCACCAGTGATTTGAGGGATAGCTTAAACACCGGGGAGCTGTTTTTT. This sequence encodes CATSDLRDSLNTGELFF.

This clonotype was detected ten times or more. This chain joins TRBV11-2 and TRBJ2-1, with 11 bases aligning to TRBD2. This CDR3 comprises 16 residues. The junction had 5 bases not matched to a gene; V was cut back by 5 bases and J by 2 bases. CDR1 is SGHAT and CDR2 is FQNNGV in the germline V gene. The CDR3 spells CASSGTSGRTYNEQFF. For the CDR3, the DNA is TGTGCCAGCAGCGGGACTAGCGGACGGACCTACAATGAGCAGTTCTTC.

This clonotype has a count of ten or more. CDR3 loop: CSVVGAGNTDTQYF. CDR3 sequence (DNA): TGCAGCGTTGTAGGAGCGGGGAACACAGATACGCAGTATTTT. This sequence joins TRBV29-1 and TRBJ2-3; TRBD2 matches 7 bases. V shed 4 bases, J shed 2 bases, and the junction held 6 bases outside the gene matches. CDR1 is SQVTM and CDR2 is ANQGSEA in the germline V gene. The CDR3 sequence is 14 residues long.

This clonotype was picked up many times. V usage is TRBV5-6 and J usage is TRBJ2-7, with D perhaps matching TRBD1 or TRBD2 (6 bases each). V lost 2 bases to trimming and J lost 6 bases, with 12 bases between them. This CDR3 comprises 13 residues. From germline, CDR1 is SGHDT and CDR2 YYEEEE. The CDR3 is CASSLPQGGEQYF. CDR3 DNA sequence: TGTGCCAGCAGCTTACCACAGGGAGGCGAGCAGTACTTC.

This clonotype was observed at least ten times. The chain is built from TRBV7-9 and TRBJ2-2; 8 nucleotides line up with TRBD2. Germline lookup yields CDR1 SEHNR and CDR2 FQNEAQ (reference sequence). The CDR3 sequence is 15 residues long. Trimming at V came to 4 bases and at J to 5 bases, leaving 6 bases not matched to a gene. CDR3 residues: CASSSSGRETGELFF. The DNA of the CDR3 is TGTGCCAGCAGCTCGAGCGGGAGAGAAACCGGGGAGCTGTTTTTT.